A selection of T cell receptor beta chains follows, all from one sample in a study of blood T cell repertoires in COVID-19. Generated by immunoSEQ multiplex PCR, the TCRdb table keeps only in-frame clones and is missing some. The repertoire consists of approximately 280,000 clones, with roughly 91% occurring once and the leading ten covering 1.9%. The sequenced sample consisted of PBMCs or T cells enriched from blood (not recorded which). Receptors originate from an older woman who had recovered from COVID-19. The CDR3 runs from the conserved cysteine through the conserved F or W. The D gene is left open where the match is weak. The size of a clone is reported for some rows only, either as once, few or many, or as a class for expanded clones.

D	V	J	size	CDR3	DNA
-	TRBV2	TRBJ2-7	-	CASSDWSGERYEQYF	TGTGCCAGCAGTGATTGGTCAGGGGAAAGGTACGAGCAGTACTTC
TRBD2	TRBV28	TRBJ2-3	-	CASSWTRTDTQYF	TGTGCCAGCAGTTGGACTAGGACAGATACGCAGTATTTT
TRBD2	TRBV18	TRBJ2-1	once	CASSPVGLAGEQFF	TGTGCCAGCTCACCAGTGGGTCTAGCGGGTGAGCAGTTCTTC
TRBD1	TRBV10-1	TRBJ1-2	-	CASSRDSYGYTF	TGCGCCAGCAGCCGGGACAGCTATGGCTACACCTTC
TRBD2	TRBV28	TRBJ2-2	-	CASSFSLAGTGELFF	TGTGCCAGCAGTTTCTCACTAGCGGGGACCGGGGAGCTGTTTTTT
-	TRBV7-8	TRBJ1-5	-	CASSLRARNQPQHF	TGTGCCAGCAGCTTGAGGGCCAGGAATCAGCCCCAGCATTTT
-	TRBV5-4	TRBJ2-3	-	CASALEGTDTQYF	TGTGCCAGCGCCCTGGAGGGCACAGATACGCAGTATTTT
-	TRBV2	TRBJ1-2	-	CASRLQLNYGYTF	TGTGCCAGCAGATTACAGCTCAACTATGGCTACACCTTC
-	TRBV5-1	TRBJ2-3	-	CASLRDSTTDTQYF	TGCGCCAGTCTCCGGGACTCAACCACAGATACGCAGTATTTT
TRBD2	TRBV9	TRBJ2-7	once	CASSRGLAGNYEQYF	TGTGCCAGCAGCAGGGGACTAGCGGGCAATTACGAGCAGTACTTC
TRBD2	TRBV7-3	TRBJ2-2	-	CASSKTSGRIGSTGELFF	TGTGCCAGCAGCAAAACTAGCGGGAGGATCGGTAGCACCGGGGAGCTGTTTTTT
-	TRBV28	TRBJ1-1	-	CASSTEANRVLEAFF	TGTGCCAGCAGTACCGAAGCCAACAGGGTCCTGGAAGCTTTCTTT
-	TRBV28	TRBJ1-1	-	CASTKGPGQNTEAFF	TGTGCCAGCACCAAGGGCCCCGGACAGAACACTGAAGCTTTCTTT
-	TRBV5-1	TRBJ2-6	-	CASSSQAGSSSGANVLTF	TGCGCCAGCAGCTCCCAGGCGGGCTCTAGCTCTGGGGCCAACGTCCTGACTTTC
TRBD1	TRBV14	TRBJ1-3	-	CASSLPGQGTGNTIYF	TGTGCCAGCAGCCTACCGGGACAGGGAACTGGAAACACCATATATTTT
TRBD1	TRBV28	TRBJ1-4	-	CASLQGEKLFF	TGTGCCAGTTTACAGGGGGAAAAACTGTTTTTT
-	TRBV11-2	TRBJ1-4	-	CASSLPGETNEKLFF	TGTGCCAGCAGCTTACCAGGGGAAACTAATGAAAAACTGTTTTTT
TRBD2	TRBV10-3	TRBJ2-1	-	CAISGGTSGRGDEQFF	TGTGCCATCAGTGGCGGAACTAGCGGGAGGGGGGATGAGCAGTTCTTC
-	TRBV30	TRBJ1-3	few	CAWRTSGNTIYF	TGTGCCTGGAGGACTAGCGGAAACACCATATATTTT
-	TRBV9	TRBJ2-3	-	CASSPGTYTSDTQYF	TGTGCCAGCAGCCCGGGGACTTACACTTCGGATACGCAGTATTTT
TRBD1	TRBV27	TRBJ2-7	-	CASSRSGQGSYEQYF	TGTGCCAGCAGTCGGTCGGGACAGGGGAGCTACGAGCAGTACTTC
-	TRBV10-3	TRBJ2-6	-	CAISGQLSGANVLTF	TGTGCCATCAGTGGACAGCTCTCTGGGGCCAACGTCCTGACTTTC
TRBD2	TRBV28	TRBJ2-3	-	CASTSAGDRPGTDTQYF	TGTGCCAGCACCTCCGCGGGAGATAGGCCTGGCACAGATACGCAGTATTTT
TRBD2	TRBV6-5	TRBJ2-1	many	CASTPSGSRNEQFF	TGTGCCAGCACCCCGAGCGGGAGTCGGAATGAGCAGTTCTTC
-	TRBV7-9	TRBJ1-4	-	CASSRGFTEKLFF	TGTGCCAGCAGCCGAGGGTTCACGGAAAAACTGTTTTTT
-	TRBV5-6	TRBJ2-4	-	CASSLQENLAKNIQYF	TGTGCCAGCAGCTTACAGGAGAATCTAGCCAAAAACATTCAGTACTTC
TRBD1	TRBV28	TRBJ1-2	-	CASSSGTGVGYTF	TGTGCCAGCAGTTCCGGGACAGGGGTTGGCTACACCTTC
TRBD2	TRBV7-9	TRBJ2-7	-	CASSMGLAGGYEQYF	TGTGCCAGCAGCATGGGACTAGCGGGAGGCTACGAGCAGTACTTC
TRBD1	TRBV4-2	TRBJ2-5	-	CASSRGQEQETQYF	TGTGCCAGCAGCCGCGGACAGGAACAAGAGACCCAGTACTTC